This is a list of T cell receptor beta chains from one sample in a study of T-cell memory formation after mild COVID-19. TCRdb used MiXCR to reprocess the 5' RACE reads, holding one entry per CDR3 protein. The sample includes 550,000 to 700,000 distinct CDR3 sequences, roughly 18% of them seen just once. Specimen: PBMCs or a T cell subset sorted from them (not recorded which). The source of these receptors is an adult woman who had mild COVID-19 (a few samples of this study predate the infection). Cell type and time point are not known. CDR3s leave out the opening cysteine and the closing phenylalanine or tryptophan.

V	J	CDR3
TRBV7-8	TRBJ1-2	ASSLAFQGYGYT
TRBV7-6	TRBJ1-4	ASSKGTGGTNEKLF
TRBV10-3	TRBJ2-1	AISESGLAGNEQF
TRBV12-3/TRBV12-4	TRBJ2-3	ASSSPRGTTDTQY
TRBV7-9	TRBJ2-7	ASSSIWGLDSYEQY
TRBV7-6	TRBJ2-2	ASSLAMGGELF
TRBV5-6	TRBJ2-7	ASSLWGQGVPSSYEQY
TRBV30	TRBJ1-5	AWSLGQWSNQPQH
TRBV5-1	TRBJ1-2	ASSYTGTGTYGYT
TRBV3-1	TRBJ2-6	ASSHEGSGANVLT
TRBV29-1	TRBJ1-2	SVADDRFYGYT
TRBV2	TRBJ2-1	ASNEGLAGLNNEQF
TRBV18	TRBJ2-5	ASSRSDRTETQY
TRBV29-1	TRBJ1-2	SVEGGGQLDDT
TRBV7-9	TRBJ1-2	ASSLGGTGINYGYT
TRBV7-9	TRBJ2-7	ASTRASTPYEQY
TRBV5-1	TRBJ1-4	ASSLGQEGEKLF
TRBV5-1	TRBJ1-2	ASSSPEGPNYGYT
TRBV7-3	TRBJ2-3	ASSPRTSGLDTQY
TRBV29-1	TRBJ1-5	SVGTGSNQPQH
TRBV20-1	TRBJ2-3	SANVAGVPDTQY
TRBV11-2	TRBJ2-2	ATPVPERSTGELF
TRBV24-1	TRBJ1-5	ATSDLPRGGGYSNQPQH
TRBV5-5	TRBJ2-2	ASSKGQVDTGELF
TRBV20-1	TRBJ1-1	SATEVGAEAF
TRBV5-1	TRBJ2-7	ASSLGGPRPYEQY
TRBV7-2	TRBJ2-1	ASSLAPYPDLNEQF
TRBV5-1	TRBJ2-1	ASSLARSDSEQF
TRBV9	TRBJ2-1	ASSVVGASYNEQF
TRBV19	TRBJ2-1	ASSRDALREQF
TRBV9	TRBJ2-1	ASGLAYNEQF
TRBV7-2	TRBJ2-7	ASSLGLASPGYEQY
TRBV24-1	TRBJ2-5	ATSDFGRGGETQY
TRBV10-3	TRBJ2-2	AISELGTSTNTGELF
TRBV27	TRBJ2-1	ASRSTVVRDRDNEQF
TRBV5-1	TRBJ2-5	ASSLLSGRVVQETQY
TRBV24-1	TRBJ2-1	ATSDLGNEQF
TRBV30	TRBJ2-1	AWETATRGWNEQF
TRBV13	TRBJ2-7	ASSLRASGKLNRQY
TRBV6-1	TRBJ1-2	ASRPPGQGYGYT
TRBV3-1	TRBJ2-3	ASSQAWPGGTDTQY
TRBV5-1	TRBJ2-7	ASSITGTGYEQY
TRBV7-9	TRBJ1-1	ASSLGGSRANTEAF